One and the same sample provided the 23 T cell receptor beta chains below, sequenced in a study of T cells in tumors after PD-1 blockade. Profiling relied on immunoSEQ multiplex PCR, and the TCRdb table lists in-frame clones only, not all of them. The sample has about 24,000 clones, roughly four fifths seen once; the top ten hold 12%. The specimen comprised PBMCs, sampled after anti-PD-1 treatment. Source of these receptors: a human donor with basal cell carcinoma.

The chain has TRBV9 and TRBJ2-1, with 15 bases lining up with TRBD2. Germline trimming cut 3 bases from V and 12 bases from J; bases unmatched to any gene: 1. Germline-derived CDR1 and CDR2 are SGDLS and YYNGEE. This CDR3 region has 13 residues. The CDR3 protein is CASSAGLAGGQFF. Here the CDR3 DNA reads TGTGCCAGCAGCGCGGGACTAGCGGGGGGGCAGTTCTTC. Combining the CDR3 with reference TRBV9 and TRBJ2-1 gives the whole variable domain DSGVTQTPKHLITATGQRVTLRCSPRSGDLSVYWYQQSLDQGLQFLIQYYNGEERAKGNILERFSAQQFPDLHSELNLSSLELGDSALYFCASSAGLAGGQFFGPGTRLTVL.

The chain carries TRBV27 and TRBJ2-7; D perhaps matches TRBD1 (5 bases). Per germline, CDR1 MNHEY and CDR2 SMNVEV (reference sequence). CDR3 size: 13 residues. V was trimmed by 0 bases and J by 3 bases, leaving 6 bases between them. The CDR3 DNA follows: TGTGCCAGCAGTTTATCTCAGGGCTACGAGCAGTACTTC. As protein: CASSLSQGYEQYF.

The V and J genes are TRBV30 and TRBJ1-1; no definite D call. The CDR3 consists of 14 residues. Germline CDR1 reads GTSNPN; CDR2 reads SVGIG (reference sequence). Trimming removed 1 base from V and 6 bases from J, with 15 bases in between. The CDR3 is CAWSEMGLWAEAFF. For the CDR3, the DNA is TGTGCCTGGAGTGAAATGGGCCTGTGGGCTGAAGCTTTCTTT.

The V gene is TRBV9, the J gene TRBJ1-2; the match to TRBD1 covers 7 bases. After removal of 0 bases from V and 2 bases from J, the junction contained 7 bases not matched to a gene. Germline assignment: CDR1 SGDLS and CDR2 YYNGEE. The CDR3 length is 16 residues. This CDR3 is CASSVGRAGQNYGYTF. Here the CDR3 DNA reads TGTGCCAGCAGCGTAGGGAGGGCGGGACAGAACTATGGCTACACCTTC.

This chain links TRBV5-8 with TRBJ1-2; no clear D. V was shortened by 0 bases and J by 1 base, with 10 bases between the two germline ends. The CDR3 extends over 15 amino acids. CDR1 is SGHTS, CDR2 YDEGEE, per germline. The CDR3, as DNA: TGTGCCAGCAGCTTGGTAAGGCCGAGTAACTATGGCTACACCTTC. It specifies CASSLVRPSNYGYTF.

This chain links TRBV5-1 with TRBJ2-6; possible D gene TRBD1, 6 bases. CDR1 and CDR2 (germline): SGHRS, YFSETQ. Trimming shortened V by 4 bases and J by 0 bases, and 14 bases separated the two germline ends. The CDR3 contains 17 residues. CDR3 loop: CASSVGQLVSGANVLTF. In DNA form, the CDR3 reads TGCGCCAGCAGCGTCGGACAGCTCGTCTCTGGGGCCAACGTCCTGACTTTC.

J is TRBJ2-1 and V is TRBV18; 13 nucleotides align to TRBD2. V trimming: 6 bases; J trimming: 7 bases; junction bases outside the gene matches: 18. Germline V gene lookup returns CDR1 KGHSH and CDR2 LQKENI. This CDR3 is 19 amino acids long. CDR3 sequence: CASSLTSGGAVSNSNEQFF. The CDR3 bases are TGTGCCAGCTCGCTCACTAGCGGGGGGGCCGTTTCTAATAGTAATGAGCAGTTCTTC.

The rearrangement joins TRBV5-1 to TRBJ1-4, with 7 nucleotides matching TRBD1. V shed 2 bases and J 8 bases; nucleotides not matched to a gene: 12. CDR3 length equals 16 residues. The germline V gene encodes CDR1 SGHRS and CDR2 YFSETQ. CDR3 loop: CASSFGVAGGREKLFF. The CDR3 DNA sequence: TGCGCCAGCAGCTTTGGTGTGGCAGGGGGGCGAGAAAAACTGTTTTTT.

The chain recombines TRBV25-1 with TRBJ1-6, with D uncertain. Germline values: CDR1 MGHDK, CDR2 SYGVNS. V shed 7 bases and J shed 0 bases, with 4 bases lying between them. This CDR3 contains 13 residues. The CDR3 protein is CASKSSYNSPLHF. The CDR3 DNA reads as TGTGCCAGCAAGAGCTCCTATAATTCACCCCTCCACTTT. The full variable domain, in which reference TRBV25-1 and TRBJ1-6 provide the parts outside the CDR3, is EADIYQTPRYLVIGTGKKITLECSQTMGHDKMYWYQQDPGMELHLIHYSYGVNSTEKGDLSSESTVSRIRTEHFPLTLESARPSHTSQYLCASKSSYNSPLHFGNGTRLTVT.

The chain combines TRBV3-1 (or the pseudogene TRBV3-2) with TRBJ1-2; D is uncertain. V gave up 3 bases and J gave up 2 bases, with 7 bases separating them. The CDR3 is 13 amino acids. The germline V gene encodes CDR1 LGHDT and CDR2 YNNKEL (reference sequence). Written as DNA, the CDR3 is TGTGCCAGCAGCCAGCAGCTGAACTATGGCTACACCTTC. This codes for CASSQQLNYGYTF.

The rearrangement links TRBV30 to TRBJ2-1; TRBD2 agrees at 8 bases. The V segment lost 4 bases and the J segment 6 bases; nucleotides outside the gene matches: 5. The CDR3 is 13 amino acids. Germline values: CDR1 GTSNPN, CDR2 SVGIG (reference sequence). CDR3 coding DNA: TGTGCCTGGAATGCGGGGGGTTCCAATGAGCAGTTCTTC. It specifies CAWNAGGSNEQFF.

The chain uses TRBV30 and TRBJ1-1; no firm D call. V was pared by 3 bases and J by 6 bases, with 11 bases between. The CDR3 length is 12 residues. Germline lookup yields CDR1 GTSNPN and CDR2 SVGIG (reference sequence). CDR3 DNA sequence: TGTGCCTGGAGCCTCTTGGTATCTGAAGCTTTCTTT. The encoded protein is CAWSLLVSEAFF.

CDR3 bases: TGTGCCAGCAGCAAGCCCGGGACAGAATATAGCAATCAGCCCCAGCATTTT. Protein sequence: CASSKPGTEYSNQPQHF. The chain recombines TRBV21-1 with TRBJ1-5; the table's D gene call, TRBD1, was not cross checked with the DNA. TRBV21-1 is a pseudogene. This CDR3 is 17 amino acids long.

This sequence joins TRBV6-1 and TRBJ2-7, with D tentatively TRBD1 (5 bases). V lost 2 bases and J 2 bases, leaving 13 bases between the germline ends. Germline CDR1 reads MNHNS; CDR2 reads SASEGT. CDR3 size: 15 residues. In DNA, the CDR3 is TGTGCCAGCAGTGAATTGGCAGGGCTTACCTACGAGCAGTACTTC. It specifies CASSELAGLTYEQYF.

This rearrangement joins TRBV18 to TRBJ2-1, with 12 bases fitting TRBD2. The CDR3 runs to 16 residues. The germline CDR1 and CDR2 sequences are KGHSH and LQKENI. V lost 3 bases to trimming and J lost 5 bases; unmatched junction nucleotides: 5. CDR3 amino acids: CASSPELAGGNNEQFF. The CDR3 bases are TGTGCCAGCTCACCGGAACTAGCGGGGGGTAACAATGAGCAGTTCTTC.

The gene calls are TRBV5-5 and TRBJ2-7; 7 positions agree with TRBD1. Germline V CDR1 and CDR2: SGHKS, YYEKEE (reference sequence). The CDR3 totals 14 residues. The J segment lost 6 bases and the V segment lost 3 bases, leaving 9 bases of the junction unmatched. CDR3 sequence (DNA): TGTGCCAGCAGCTCCGACCTCGACAGGGCCGAGCAGTACTTC. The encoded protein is CASSSDLDRAEQYF.

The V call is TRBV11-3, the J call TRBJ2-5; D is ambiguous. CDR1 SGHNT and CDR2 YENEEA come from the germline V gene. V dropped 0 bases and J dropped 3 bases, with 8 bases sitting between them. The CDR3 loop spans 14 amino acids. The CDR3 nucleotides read TGTGCCAGCAGCTTAGAGGTGGCCGAAGAGACCCAGTACTTC. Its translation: CASSLEVAEETQYF.

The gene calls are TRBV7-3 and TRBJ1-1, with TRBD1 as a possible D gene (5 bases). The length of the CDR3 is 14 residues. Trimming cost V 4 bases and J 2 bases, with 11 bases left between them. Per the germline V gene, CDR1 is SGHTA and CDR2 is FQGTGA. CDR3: CASSYTGSNTEAFF. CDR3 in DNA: TGTGCCAGCAGCTATACAGGTTCTAACACTGAAGCTTTCTTT.

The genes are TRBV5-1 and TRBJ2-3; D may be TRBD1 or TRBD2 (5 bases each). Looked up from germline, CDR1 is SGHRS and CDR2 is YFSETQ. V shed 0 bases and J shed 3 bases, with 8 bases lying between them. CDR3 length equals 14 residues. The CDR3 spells CASSLGGTTDTQYF. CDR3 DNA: TGCGCCAGCAGCTTGGGGGGGACGACAGATACGCAGTATTTT. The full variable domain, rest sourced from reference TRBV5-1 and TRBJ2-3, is KAGVTQTPRYLIKTRGQQVTLSCSPISGHRSVSWYQQTPGQGLQFLFEYFSETQRNKGNFPGRFSGRQFSNSRSEMNVSTLELGDSALYLCASSLGGTTDTQYFGPGTRLTVL.

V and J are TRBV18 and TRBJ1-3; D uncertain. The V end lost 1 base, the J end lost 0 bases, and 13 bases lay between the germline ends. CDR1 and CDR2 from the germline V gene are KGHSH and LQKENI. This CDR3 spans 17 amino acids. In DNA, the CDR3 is TGTGCCAGCTCACCACTCTCAGCGGAGAACTCTGGAAACACCATATATTTT. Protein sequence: CASSPLSAENSGNTIYF. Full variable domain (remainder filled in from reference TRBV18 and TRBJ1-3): NAGVMQNPRHLVRRRGQEARLRCSPMKGHSHVYWYRQLPEEGLKFMVYLQKENIIDESGMPKERFSAEFPKEGPSILRIQQVVRGDSAAYFCASSPLSAENSGNTIYFGEGSWLTVV.

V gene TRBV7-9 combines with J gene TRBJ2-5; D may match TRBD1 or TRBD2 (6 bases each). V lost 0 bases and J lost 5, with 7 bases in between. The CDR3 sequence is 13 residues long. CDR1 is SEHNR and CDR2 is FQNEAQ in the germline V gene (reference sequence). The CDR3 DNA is TGTGCCAGCAGCTTAGCAGGGGGGGAGACCCAGTACTTC. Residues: CASSLAGGETQYF.

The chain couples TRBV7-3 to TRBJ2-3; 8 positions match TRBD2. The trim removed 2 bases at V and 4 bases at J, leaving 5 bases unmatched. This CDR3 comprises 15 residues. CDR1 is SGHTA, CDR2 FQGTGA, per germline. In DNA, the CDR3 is TGTGCCAGCAGCTTAGAAGCGGGGGTTGCAGATACGCAGTATTTT. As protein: CASSLEAGVADTQYF.

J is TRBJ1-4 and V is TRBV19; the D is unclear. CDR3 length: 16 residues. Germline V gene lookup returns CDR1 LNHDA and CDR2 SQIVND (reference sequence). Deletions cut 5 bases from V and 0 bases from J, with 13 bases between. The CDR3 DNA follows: TGTGCCAGTAGTCTCAGGACGGGAGCAACTAATGAAAAACTGTTTTTT. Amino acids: CASSLRTGATNEKLFF.